One sample yielded the 5 T cell receptor beta chains listed below, sequenced in a study of shared clonotypes between healthy human individuals. Profiled with immunoSEQ multiplex PCR; TCRdb holds only in-frame clones, not every one. The repertoire includes more than 2,000,000 clones, over 85% of them detected once, and 0.14% sits in the top ten. The sample comprised naive CD4+ T cells sorted from blood. Described subset: CD45RA+ positively selected. These receptors all stem from a man between 18 and 29 years old in good health.

The rearrangement uses TRBV5-1 and TRBJ2-1, with a weak D call TRBD1 (7 bases). The germline CDR1 and CDR2 sequences are SGHRS and YFSETQ. The V end was cut by 4 bases, the J end by 6 bases, with 14 bases between. This CDR3 comprises 14 residues. The CDR3 DNA follows: TGCGCCAGCAGCATCCACAGGGGACTCAATGAGCAGTTCTTC. Translation gives CASSIHRGLNEQFF.

This chain connects TRBV5-1 to TRBJ1-1; D is undetermined. V dropped 4 bases and J dropped 0 bases, with 10 bases sitting between them. Germline CDR1 is SGHRS and CDR2 is YFSETQ. The CDR3 is 14 amino acids. CDR3 loop: CASSTDGMNTEAFF. The CDR3 nucleotides read TGCGCCAGCAGCACCGACGGGATGAACACTGAAGCTTTCTTT.

The rearrangement links TRBV4-3 to TRBJ1-2; TRBD1 aligns across 12 bases. Germline CDR1 LGHNA, CDR2 YSLEER. With 3 bases clipped from V and 7 bases from J, the junction kept 9 bases outside the gene matches. The CDR3 contains 16 residues. The CDR3 here is CASSHTGTGGVFGYTF. The DNA of the CDR3 is TGCGCCAGCAGCCATACCGGGACAGGGGGCGTTTTTGGCTACACCTTC.

The chain employs TRBV19 and TRBJ1-3; TRBD1 is a possible D gene (6 bases). V gave up 5 bases and J gave up 2 bases, with 16 bases separating them. CDR1 is LNHDA, CDR2 SQIVND, per germline (reference sequence). CDR3 length: 16 residues. CDR3 in DNA: TGTGCCAGTAGTTCGCTCCTGGACAGAGCTGGAAACACCATATATTTT. Translation: CASSSLLDRAGNTIYF.

The gene calls are TRBV30 and TRBJ2-5; no clear D gene. The germline CDR1 and CDR2 sequences are GTSNPN and SVGIG (reference sequence). The germline V and J ends were trimmed by 7 bases and 2 bases, with 8 bases remaining between them. This CDR3 comprises 11 residues. The DNA of the CDR3 is TGTGCCTTGGGGTCTCAAGAGACCCAGTACTTC. As protein: CALGSQETQYF.